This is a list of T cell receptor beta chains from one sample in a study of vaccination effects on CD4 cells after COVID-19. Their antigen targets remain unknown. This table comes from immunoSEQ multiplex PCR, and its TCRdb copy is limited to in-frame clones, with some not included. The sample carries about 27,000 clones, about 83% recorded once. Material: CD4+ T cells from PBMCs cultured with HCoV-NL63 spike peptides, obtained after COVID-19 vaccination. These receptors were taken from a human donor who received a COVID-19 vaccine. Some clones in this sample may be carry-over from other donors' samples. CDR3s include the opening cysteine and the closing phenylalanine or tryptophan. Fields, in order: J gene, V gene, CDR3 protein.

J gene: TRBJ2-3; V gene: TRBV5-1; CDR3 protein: CASSLGLGGGADTQYF
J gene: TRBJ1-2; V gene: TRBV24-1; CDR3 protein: CATSDNGQANGYTF
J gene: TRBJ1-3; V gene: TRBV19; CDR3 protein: CASMERGNTIYF
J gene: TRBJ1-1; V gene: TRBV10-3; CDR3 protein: CAISETVNTEAFF
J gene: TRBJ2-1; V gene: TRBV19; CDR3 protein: CASSIGSGEEQFF
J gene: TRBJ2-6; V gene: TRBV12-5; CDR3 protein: CASGLMGAPGANVLTF
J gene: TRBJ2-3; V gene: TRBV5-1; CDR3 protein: CASRASGSTDTQYF
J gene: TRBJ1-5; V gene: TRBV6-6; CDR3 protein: CASSYGGQVGNQPQHF
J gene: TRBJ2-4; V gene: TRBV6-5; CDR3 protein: CASRPGTKNIQYF
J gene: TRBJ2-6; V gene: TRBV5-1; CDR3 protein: CASSSQTGLSSGANVLTF
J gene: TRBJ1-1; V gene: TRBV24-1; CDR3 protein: CATSDSSRDDTEAFF
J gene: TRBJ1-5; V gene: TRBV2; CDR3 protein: CASSVGTPNQPQHF
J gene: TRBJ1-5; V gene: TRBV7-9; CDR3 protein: CASSQGQTHQPQHF
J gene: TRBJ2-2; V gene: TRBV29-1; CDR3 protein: CSVEDPADRTNTGELFF
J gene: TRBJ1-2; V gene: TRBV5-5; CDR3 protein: CASSPTPDRANYGYTF
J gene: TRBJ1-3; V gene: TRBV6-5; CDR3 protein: CASLRGAAGNTIYF
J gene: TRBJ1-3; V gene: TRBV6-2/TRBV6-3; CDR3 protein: CASSFWGNTIYF
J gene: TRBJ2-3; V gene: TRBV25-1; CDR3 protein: CASKEASGAHTQYF
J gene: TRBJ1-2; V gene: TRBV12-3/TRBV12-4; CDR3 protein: CASRPGQKGGYTF
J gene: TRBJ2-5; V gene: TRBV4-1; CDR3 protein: CASSSRGERSETQYF
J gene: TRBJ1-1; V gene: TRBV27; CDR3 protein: CASSLLNIDTEAFF
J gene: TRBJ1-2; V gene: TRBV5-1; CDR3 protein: CASSREQGFNYGYTF
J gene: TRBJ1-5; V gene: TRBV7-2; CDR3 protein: CASSLERGNQPQHF
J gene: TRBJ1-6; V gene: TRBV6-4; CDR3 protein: CASSVGGDTSPLHF
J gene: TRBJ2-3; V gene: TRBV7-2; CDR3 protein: CASSLGTGAWADTQYF
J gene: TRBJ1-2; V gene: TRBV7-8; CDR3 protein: CASSNRVSYGYTF
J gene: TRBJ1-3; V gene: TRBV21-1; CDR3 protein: CASITGTGADTIYF
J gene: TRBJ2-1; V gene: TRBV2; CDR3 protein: CASSEQAGPIYNEQFF
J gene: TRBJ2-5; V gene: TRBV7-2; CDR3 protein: CASSLGGFQETQYF
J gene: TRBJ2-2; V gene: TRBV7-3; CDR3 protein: CASSLGSSALEELFF
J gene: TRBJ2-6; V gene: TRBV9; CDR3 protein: CASSVGWSSSGANVLTF
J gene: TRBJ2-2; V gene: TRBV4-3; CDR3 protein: CASSLPAGPFSGELFF
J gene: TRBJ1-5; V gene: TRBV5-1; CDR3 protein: CASSPGTGQDQPQHF
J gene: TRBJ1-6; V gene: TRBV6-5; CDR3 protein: CASRPQGRSNSPLHF
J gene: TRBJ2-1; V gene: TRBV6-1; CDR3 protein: CASSDVGGKDNEQFF
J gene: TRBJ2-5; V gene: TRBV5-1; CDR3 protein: CASSGAGQETQYF
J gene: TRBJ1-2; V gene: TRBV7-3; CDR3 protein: CASSDDKRDRAELNYGYTF
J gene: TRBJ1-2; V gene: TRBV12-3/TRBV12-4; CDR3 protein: CASSLIEFGGYTF
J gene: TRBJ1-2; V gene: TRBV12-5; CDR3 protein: CASGLVPGLNYGYTF
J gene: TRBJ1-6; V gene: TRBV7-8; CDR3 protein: CASSLAGALNSPLHF
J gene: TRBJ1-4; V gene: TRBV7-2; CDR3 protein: CASSLSGQPNEKLFF
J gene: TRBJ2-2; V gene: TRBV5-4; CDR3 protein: CASSLRQGTGELFF
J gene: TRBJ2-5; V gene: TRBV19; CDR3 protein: CASRPYGGGRETQYF
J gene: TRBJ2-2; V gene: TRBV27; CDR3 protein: CASRNRNTGELFF
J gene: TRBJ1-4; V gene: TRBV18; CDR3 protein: CASSPRQAATNEKLFF
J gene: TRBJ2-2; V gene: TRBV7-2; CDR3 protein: CASSLFEGAVTGELFF